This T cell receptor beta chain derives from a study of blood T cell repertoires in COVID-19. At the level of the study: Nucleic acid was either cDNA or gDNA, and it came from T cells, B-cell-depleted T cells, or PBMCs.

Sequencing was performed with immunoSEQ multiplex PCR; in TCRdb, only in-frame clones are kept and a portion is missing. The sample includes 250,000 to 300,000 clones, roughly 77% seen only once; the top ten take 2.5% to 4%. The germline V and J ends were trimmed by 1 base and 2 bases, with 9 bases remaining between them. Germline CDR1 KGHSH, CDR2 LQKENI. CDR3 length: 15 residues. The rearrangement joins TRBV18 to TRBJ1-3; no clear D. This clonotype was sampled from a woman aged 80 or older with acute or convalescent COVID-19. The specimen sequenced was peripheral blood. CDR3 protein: CASSPQEGAGNTIYF. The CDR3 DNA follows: TGTGCCAGCTCACCACAGGAGGGTGCTGGAAACACCATATATTTT.